The 27 T cell receptor beta chains below all came from one sample that was sequenced in a study of blood T cell repertoires in COVID-19. Repertoires were generated with immunoSEQ multiplex PCR, while TCRdb's copy carries only in-frame clones and drops some. The sample holds 65,000 to 90,000 clones; roughly 84% are singletons and the top ten take approximately 2.4%. The specimen was peripheral blood. The source is a man older than 75 with active or convalescent COVID-19.

V and J are TRBV5-4 and TRBJ2-7; 7 bases agree with TRBD2. The CDR3 is 14 residues long. Trimming cost V 3 bases and J 4 bases; bases outside gene matches: 7. The germline gives CDR1 SGHNT, CDR2 YYREEE (reference sequence). The CDR3 region has the DNA TGTGCCAGCAGCTCGGGACTACCACTGTACGAGCAGTACTTC. It is translated as CASSSGLPLYEQYF.

The CDR3 DNA reads TGCGCCAGCAGCCAAACTACGGGACACGCGAACACTGAAGCTTTCTTT. Translating it yields CASSQTTGHANTEAFF. V is TRBV4-1 and J is TRBJ1-1, with a tentative D call TRBD1 (6 bases). CDR1 and CDR2 from the germline V gene are MGHRA and YSYEKL. This CDR3 spans 16 amino acids. V was clipped by 2 bases and J by 1 base, with 14 bases between them.

The chain combines TRBV9 with TRBJ2-2; no clear D. In germline, CDR1 is SGDLS, CDR2 YYNGEE. The CDR3 is 14 amino acids. Trimming shortened V by 0 bases and J by 4 bases, and 7 bases separated the two germline ends. CDR3 protein: CASSVAQITGELFF. The CDR3 DNA reads TGTGCCAGCAGCGTAGCTCAGATCACCGGGGAGCTGTTTTTT. Using reference TRBV9 and TRBJ2-2 for the parts outside the CDR3, the full variable domain is DSGVTQTPKHLITATGQRVTLRCSPRSGDLSVYWYQQSLDQGLQFLIQYYNGEERAKGNILERFSAQQFPDLHSELNLSSLELGDSALYFCASSVAQITGELFFGEGSRLTVL.

This clone was recorded once. The chain is built from TRBV7-2 and TRBJ2-7; D perhaps matches TRBD1 (5 bases). V lost 5 bases, J lost 2 bases, and 13 bases lay in between. This CDR3 comprises 14 residues. Germline values: CDR1 SGHTA, CDR2 FQGNSA. CDR3 in DNA: TGTGCCAGCAGCCCTAATTTGGGGCCCTACGAGCAGTACTTC. Encoded protein: CASSPNLGPYEQYF. Using reference TRBV7-2 and TRBJ2-7 for the parts outside the CDR3, the full variable domain is GAGVSQSPSNKVTEKGKDVELRCDPISGHTALYWYRQSLGQGLEFLIYFQGNSAPDKSGLPSDRFSAERTGGSVSTLTIQRTQQEDSAVYLCASSPNLGPYEQYFGPGTRLTVT.

The genes are TRBV11-3 and TRBJ2-3; TRBD2 matches 14 bases. CDR1 SGHNT and CDR2 YENEEA come from the germline V gene. After removal of 5 bases from V and 6 bases from J, the junction contained 4 bases not matched to a gene. This CDR3 has 15 amino acids. The CDR3 bases are TGTGCCAGCAGCCGACTAGCGGGGGGGCTGGATACGCAGTATTTT. It is translated as CASSRLAGGLDTQYF.

This clone occurred once. The chain combines TRBV10-1 with TRBJ1-2; 9 bases align to TRBD1. CDR3 length: 15 residues. The V and J ends lost 4 bases and 6 bases, in that order; junction bases with no gene match: 9. CDR1 WNHNN and CDR2 SYGVQD come from the germline V gene (reference sequence). CDR3 DNA: TGCGCCAGCAGTGCATCCGGGACAGGGTCCAATGGCTACACCTTC. This translates into CASSASGTGSNGYTF.

This chain uses TRBV6-2 or TRBV6-3 with TRBJ2-7; 7 nucleotides line up with TRBD1. Germline lookup yields CDR1 MNHEY and CDR2 SVGEGT. This CDR3 spans 15 amino acids. Unmatched junction bases numbered 10, after V lost 6 bases and J lost 2 bases. The CDR3 protein is CASSTGTAHTYEQYF. The CDR3 DNA sequence: TGTGCCAGCAGCACCGGGACAGCGCACACCTACGAGCAGTACTTC.

This sequence joins TRBV5-1 and TRBJ1-2, with a weak D call TRBD1 (5 bases). CDR3 length: 15 amino acids. V lost 0 bases and J 4 bases, leaving 13 bases between the germline ends. Germline values: CDR1 SGHRS, CDR2 YFSETQ. The CDR3 region is CASSLAAGSSYGYTF. CDR3 bases: TGCGCCAGCAGCTTGGCGGCAGGGTCGTCCTATGGCTACACCTTC.

The chain joins TRBV19 to TRBJ2-3; 13 positions match TRBD2. V lost 6 bases to trimming and J lost 4 bases; unmatched junction nucleotides: 7. This CDR3 is built from 16 residues. Germline V gene sequence: CDR1 LNHDA, CDR2 SQIVND (reference sequence). CDR3 residues: CASSLLAGGFADTQYF. The DNA of the CDR3 is TGTGCCAGTAGCCTACTAGCGGGAGGGTTCGCAGATACGCAGTATTTT.

This sequence joins TRBV11-3 and TRBJ2-7; maybe TRBD2 (5 bases). This CDR3 region has 14 residues. Between the trimmed V and J ends, which lost 2 bases and 2 bases, there was a span of 10 bases. Germline lookup yields CDR1 SGHNT and CDR2 YENEEA. The CDR3 reads CASSLRSGTYEQYF. CDR3 coding DNA: TGTGCCAGCAGCTTACGGTCCGGGACCTACGAGCAGTACTTC.

The J gene is TRBJ2-5, the V gene TRBV6-2 or TRBV6-3; possibly TRBD2 for D (5 bases). Trimming stripped 2 bases from V and 1 base from J, with 8 bases between. The V gene's germline CDR1 is MNHEY and CDR2 SVGEGT. The CDR3 length is 14 residues. CDR3 bases: TGTGCCAGCAGTTACCTGACTACCCAAGAGACCCAGTACTTC. Its translation is CASSYLTTQETQYF.

The chain is built from TRBV6-5 and TRBJ2-6; TRBD1 matches 8 bases. After removal of 6 bases from V and 3 bases from J, the junction contained 4 bases not matched to a gene. Germline V CDR1 and CDR2: MNHEY, SVGAGI. There are 15 residues in the CDR3. The DNA of the CDR3 is TGTGCCAGCAGACGGACAGGGATTGGGGCCAACGTCCTGACTTTC. Its translation: CASRRTGIGANVLTF.

The V and J genes are TRBV2 and TRBJ1-2; 8 nucleotides align to TRBD1. The length of the CDR3 is 15 residues. Germline V lookup: CDR1 SNHLY, CDR2 FYNNEI. V gave up 6 bases and J gave up 0 bases; unmatched junction bases: 6. The CDR3 coding sequence is TGTGCCAGCAGAGCTTGGGACAGGTCTAACTATGGCTACACCTTC. It is translated as CASRAWDRSNYGYTF.

There are a few counts of this clone. The chain employs TRBV6-6 and TRBJ1-1, with a possible D match to TRBD1 (6 bases). Germline CDR1 and CDR2: MNHNY and SVGAGI (reference sequence). The CDR3 spans 11 residues. V gave up 6 bases and J gave up 8 bases, with 10 bases separating them. In DNA form, the CDR3 reads TGTGCCAGCAGCCGGACAGTCGAAGCTTTCTTT. Residues: CASSRTVEAFF.

V and J are TRBV5-5 and TRBJ1-1; 9 bases are a match to TRBD1. V was pared by 0 bases and J by 1 base, with 4 bases of the junction left unmatched. CDR1 is SGHKS, CDR2 YYEKEE, per germline (reference sequence). This CDR3 is built from 16 residues. The CDR3, as DNA: TGTGCCAGCAGCTTGGCCGTGGGACAGGGGAACACTGAAGCTTTCTTT. This translates into CASSLAVGQGNTEAFF.

The chain carries TRBV28 and TRBJ1-2, with D perhaps TRBD1 (6 bases). The germline V gene encodes CDR1 MDHEN and CDR2 SYDVKM. V lost 6 bases and J 4 bases, leaving 9 bases between the germline ends. CDR3 length: 12 residues. The DNA for the CDR3 is TGTGCCAGCAGCGCACAGGGCTATGGCTACACCTTC. Translation gives CASSAQGYGYTF.

This rearrangement joins TRBV14 to TRBJ2-1, with D possibly matching TRBD2 (6 bases). Trimming left V 9 bases short and J 5 bases short, with 14 bases between. Germline CDR1 is SGHDN and CDR2 is FVKESK. The CDR3 totals 13 residues. CDR3 sequence (DNA): TGTGCCAGTCGGGAGACGGGGAACAATGAGCAGTTCTTC. Translated, it gives CASRETGNNEQFF.

V usage is TRBV10-2 and J usage is TRBJ2-7, with D possibly TRBD1 on 6 matching bases. Trimming took 6 bases from V and 2 from J, leaving 17 bases between them. The germline gives CDR1 WSHSY, CDR2 SAAADI. The CDR3 totals 15 residues. The CDR3 coding sequence is TGCGCCAGCAGGCCGAGGGGCAGGGGAGCCTACGAGCAGTACTTC. It codes for CASRPRGRGAYEQYF.

The CDR3 coding sequence is TGTGCCAGCAGCCCCGGCGGGCATGGCTACACCTTC. Amino acids: CASSPGGHGYTF. This chain joins TRBV28 and TRBJ1-2; D unclear. The CDR3 covers 12 residues. V lost 6 bases and J 6 bases, leaving 11 bases between the germline ends. Germline lookup yields CDR1 MDHEN and CDR2 SYDVKM.

V and J are TRBV18 and TRBJ1-5; TRBD1 is a possible D gene (6 bases). The CDR3 is made up of 17 amino acids. CDR1 is KGHSH, CDR2 LQKENI, per germline. Trimming took 0 bases from V and 1 from J, leaving 13 bases between them. CDR3 protein: CASSPPGGGASNQPQHF. The CDR3 nucleotides are TGTGCCAGCTCACCACCGGGTGGGGGCGCGAGCAATCAGCCCCAGCATTTT.

The rearrangement joins TRBV4-1 to TRBJ2-3; D is perhaps TRBD2 (5 bases). The CDR3 has 16 amino acids. Germline loops: CDR1 MGHRA, CDR2 YSYEKL. The V end was cut by 4 bases, the J end by 0 bases, with 14 bases between. CDR3 nucleotide sequence: TGCGCCAGCAGCCGGAGGATCCTAACTAGCACAGATACGCAGTATTTT. Translation gives CASSRRILTSTDTQYF.

V and J are TRBV19 and TRBJ2-5; 7 bases align to TRBD1. Germline assignment: CDR1 LNHDA and CDR2 SQIVND (reference sequence). The CDR3 loop spans 15 amino acids. With V trimmed by 4 bases and J by 1 base, 6 bases remained unmatched. The CDR3 sequence: CASSTTGTLQETQYF. CDR3 nucleotides: TGTGCCAGTAGTACGACAGGGACCCTCCAAGAGACCCAGTACTTC.

The chain uses TRBV3-1 (or the pseudogene TRBV3-2) and TRBJ2-7; a weak D match, TRBD2 (5 bases). Germline V gene data show CDR1 as LGHDT and CDR2 as YNNKEL (reference sequence). Trimming left V 4 bases short and J 5 bases short, with 6 bases between. This CDR3 is 11 amino acids long. The chain's CDR3 is CASSLGDEQYF. CDR3 bases: TGTGCCAGCAGCCTCGGGGACGAGCAGTACTTC.

This rearrangement joins TRBV9 to TRBJ2-1; tentatively, D is TRBD1 (6 bases). CDR1 is SGDLS and CDR2 is YYNGEE in the germline V gene. CDR3 size: 12 residues. V gave up 4 bases and J gave up 8 bases, with 10 bases separating them. The CDR3 is CASSIRGHEQFF. The CDR3 nucleotides are TGTGCCAGCAGCATCAGGGGTCATGAGCAGTTCTTC.

The J gene is TRBJ2-1, the V gene TRBV19; possibly TRBD1 for D (6 bases). V shed 3 bases and J shed 7 bases, with 13 bases lying between them. Germline lookup yields CDR1 LNHDA and CDR2 SQIVND (reference sequence). The CDR3 consists of 14 residues. The CDR3 DNA sequence: TGTGCCAGTAGTATCGGAGGACAGCTGAATGAGCAGTTCTTC. Translation: CASSIGGQLNEQFF.

The sample holds one count of this clone. The chain joins TRBV7-2 to TRBJ2-2; D not resolved. CDR3 length: 17 residues. V lost 5 bases and J lost 6, with 22 bases in between. Germline-derived CDR1 and CDR2 are SGHTA and FQGNSA. The CDR3 nucleotides read TGTGCCAGCAGCCTAAACGGAGTCGGCAGAGGCGCCGGGGAGCTGTTTTTT. As protein: CASSLNGVGRGAGELFF.

The V call is TRBV5-1, the J call TRBJ1-2, with TRBD1 matching 9 bases. Losses at the gene ends were 4 bases for V and 5 bases for J; bases not matched to a gene: 9. Germline CDR1 reads SGHRS; CDR2 reads YFSETQ. The CDR3 sequence is 15 residues long. The CDR3 is CASSGTGIGSYGYTF. DNA of the CDR3: TGCGCCAGCAGCGGGACAGGGATCGGCTCTTATGGCTACACCTTC.